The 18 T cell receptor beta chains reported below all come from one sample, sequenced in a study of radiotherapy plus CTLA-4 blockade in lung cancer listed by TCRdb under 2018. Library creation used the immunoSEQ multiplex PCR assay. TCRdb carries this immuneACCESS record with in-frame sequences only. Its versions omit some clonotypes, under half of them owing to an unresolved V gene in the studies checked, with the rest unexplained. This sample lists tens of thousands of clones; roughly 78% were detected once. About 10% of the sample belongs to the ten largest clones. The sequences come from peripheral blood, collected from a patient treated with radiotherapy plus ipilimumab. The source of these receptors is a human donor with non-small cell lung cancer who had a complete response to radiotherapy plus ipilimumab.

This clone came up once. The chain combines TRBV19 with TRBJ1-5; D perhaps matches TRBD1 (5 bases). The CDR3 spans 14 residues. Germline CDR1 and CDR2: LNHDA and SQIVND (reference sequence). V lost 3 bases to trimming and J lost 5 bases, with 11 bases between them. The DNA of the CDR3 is TGTGCCAGTAGTATCCAGGGACGAGATCAGCCCCAGCATTTT. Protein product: CASSIQGRDQPQHF.

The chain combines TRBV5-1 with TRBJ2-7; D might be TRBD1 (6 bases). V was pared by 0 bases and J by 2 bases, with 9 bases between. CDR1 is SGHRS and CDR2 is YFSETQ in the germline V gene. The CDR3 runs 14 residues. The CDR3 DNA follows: TGCGCCAGCAGCTTGGGGGGGCAAACCTACGAGCAGTACTTC. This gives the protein CASSLGGQTYEQYF.

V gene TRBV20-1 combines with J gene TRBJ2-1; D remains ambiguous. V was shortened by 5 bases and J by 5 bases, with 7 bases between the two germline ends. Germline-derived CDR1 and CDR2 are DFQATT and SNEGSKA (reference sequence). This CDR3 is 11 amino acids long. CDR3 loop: CSAVLNNEQFF. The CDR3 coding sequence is TGCAGTGCTGTCCTAAACAATGAGCAGTTCTTC.

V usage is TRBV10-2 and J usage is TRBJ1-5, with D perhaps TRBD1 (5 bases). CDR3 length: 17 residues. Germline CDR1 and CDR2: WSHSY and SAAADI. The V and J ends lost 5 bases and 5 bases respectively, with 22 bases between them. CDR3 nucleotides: TGCGCCAGCAGTCGGGGGAGAGCTACCCCCCGGGATCAGCCCCAGCATTTT. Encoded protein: CASSRGRATPRDQPQHF.

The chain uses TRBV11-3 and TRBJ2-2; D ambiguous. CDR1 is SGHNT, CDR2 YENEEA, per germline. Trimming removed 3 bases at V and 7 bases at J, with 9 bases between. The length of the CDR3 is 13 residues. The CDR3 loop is CASSFWSDGELFF. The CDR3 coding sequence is TGTGCCAGCAGCTTTTGGTCCGACGGGGAGCTGTTTTTT.

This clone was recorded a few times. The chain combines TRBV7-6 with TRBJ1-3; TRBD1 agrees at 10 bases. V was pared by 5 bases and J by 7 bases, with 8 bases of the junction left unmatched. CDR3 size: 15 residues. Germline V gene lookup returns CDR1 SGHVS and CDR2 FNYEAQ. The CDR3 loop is CASSNWDRGENTIYF. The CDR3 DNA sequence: TGTGCCAGCAGCAACTGGGACAGGGGAGAGAACACCATATATTTT.

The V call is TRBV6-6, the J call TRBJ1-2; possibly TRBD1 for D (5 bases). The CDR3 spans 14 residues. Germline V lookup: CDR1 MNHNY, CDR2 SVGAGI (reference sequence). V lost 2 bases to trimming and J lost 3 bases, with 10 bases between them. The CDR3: CASSYGVRDYGYTF. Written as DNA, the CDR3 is TGTGCCAGCAGTTACGGAGTCAGGGACTATGGCTACACCTTC.

The DNA of the CDR3 is TGTGCCAGCAGCGTAGAGGTGTTCAATAATTCACCCCTCCACTTT. Translating gives CASSVEVFNNSPLHF. V and J are TRBV9 and TRBJ1-6; no reliable D call. The CDR3 contains 15 residues. Germline CDR1 SGDLS, CDR2 YYNGEE. With 0 bases removed from V and 5 bases from J, the gap between germline ends came to 9 bases.

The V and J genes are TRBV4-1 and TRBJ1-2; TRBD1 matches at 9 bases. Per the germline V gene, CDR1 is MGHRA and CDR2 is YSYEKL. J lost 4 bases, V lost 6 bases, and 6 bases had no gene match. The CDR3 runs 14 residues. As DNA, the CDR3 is TGCGCCAGCAGACGGGGACAGGGTACCTATGGCTACACCTTC. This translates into CASRRGQGTYGYTF.

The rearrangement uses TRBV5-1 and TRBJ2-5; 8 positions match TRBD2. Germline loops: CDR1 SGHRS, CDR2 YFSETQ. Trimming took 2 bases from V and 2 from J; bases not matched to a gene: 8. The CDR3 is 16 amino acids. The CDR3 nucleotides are TGCGCCAGCAGCTTCCAGGGGTTAGCGGGGCAAGAGACCCAGTACTTC. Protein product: CASSFQGLAGQETQYF.

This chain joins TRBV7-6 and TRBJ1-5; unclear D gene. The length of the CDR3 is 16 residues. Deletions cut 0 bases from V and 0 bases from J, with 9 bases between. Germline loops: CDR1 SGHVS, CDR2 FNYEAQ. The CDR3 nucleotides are TGTGCCAGCAGCTTAGCACCGGGATATAGCAATCAGCCCCAGCATTTT. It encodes CASSLAPGYSNQPQHF.

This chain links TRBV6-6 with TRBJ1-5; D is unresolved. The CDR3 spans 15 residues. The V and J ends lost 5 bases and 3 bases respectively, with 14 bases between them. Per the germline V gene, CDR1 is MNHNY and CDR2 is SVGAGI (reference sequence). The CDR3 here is CASSPRGGYNQPQHF. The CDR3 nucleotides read TGTGCCAGCAGTCCCCGGGGTGGGTACAATCAGCCCCAGCATTTT.

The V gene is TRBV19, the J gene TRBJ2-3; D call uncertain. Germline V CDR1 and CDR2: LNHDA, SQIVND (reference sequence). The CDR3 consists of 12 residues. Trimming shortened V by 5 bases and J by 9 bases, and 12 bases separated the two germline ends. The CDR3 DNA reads TGTGCCAGTAGTCCCAGAGCGAGCACGCAGTATTTT. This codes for CASSPRASTQYF.

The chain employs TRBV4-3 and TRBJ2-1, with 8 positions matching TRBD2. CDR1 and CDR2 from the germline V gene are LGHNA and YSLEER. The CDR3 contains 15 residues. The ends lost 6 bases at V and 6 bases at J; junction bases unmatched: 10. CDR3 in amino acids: CASRLTAGVRNEQFF. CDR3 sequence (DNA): TGCGCCAGCAGACTTACAGCGGGGGTTCGCAATGAGCAGTTCTTC.

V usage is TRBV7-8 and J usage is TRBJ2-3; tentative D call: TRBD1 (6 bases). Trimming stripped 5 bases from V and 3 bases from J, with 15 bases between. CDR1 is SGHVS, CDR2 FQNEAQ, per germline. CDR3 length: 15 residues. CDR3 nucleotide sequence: TGTGCCAGCAGCCCCCCAGGGGCTTTAACAGATACGCAGTATTTT. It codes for CASSPPGALTDTQYF.

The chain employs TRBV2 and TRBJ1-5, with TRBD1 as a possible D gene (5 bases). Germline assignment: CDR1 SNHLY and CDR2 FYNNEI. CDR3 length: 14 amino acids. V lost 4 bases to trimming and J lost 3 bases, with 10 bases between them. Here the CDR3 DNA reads TGTGCCAGCAGTGTCCGACAGTTCAATCAGCCCCAGCATTTT. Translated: CASSVRQFNQPQHF.

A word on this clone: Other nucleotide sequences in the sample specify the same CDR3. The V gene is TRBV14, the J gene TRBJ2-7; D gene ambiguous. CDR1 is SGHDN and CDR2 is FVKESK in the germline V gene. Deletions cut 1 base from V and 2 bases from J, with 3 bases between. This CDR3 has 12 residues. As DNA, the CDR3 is TGTGCCAGCAGCCAAGGGACCTACGAGCAGTACGTC. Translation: CASSQGTYEQYV.

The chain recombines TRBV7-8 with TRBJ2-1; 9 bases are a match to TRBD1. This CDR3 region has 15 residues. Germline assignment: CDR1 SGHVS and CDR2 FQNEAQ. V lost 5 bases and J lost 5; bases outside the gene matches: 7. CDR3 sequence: CASSARQGGNNEQFF. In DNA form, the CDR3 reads TGTGCCAGCAGCGCTCGACAGGGGGGAAACAATGAGCAGTTCTTC.